The present entry profiles one T cell receptor (beta chain) with its context. The antigen this receptor binds is unknown. Base-call qualities are not available, and no considerably larger clone is one nucleotide away. Using the deep immunoSEQ assay, multiplex PCR amplified TCR CDR3 regions from genomic DNA. Extracted genomic DNA from each cell subset was spread evenly across all wells of several immunoSEQ 96-well plates, with each plate serving as a replicate. For sorted subsets, approximately 210 ng genomic DNA, equal to tens of thousands of T cell genomes, was loaded into each replicate PCR. Purified libraries were measured with a Qubit 3.0 fluorometer, size-checked on a Bioanalyzer 2100, and measured again with the KAPA Library Quantification kit. Every immunoSEQ 96-well plate was sequenced on a separate single-read 150-cycle Illumina NextSeq 550 flow cell. As for the original processing: Because the immunoSEQ output included only junctional sequences and no quality scores, the filtering could not be the same as the filtering used for full-length reads. To assign V/J genes and CDR3, sequences were annotated against IMGT germline references using PyIR, a Python wrapper for IgBLAST v1.9. Any read was removed if the V/J assignment was weak (E-value above 1e-6), the CDR3 was missing, or the read contained stop codons, out-of-frame junctions, or ambiguous translated residues. V3J clonotypes were defined by identical inferred V gene, J gene, and CDR3 amino acid sequence. Percentage overlap between repertoires was computed as shared unique clonotypes divided by the size of the smaller repertoire. Three approaches were used to assess repertoire richness: RTK rarefaction, the Chao1 estimator, and Recon v2.1 estimates of unobserved clonotypes. Generation probabilities were computed with OLGA for all TCRbeta clonotypes obtained by the gDNA method from a few donors. TCRdb provides this immuneACCESS table in a form limited to in-frame rearrangements. Some clones are lacking; in checked studies, under half of them reflect an unresolved V gene, and why the rest are absent is not known. For V, J and clone size, that table is used; D and trimming come from the DNA. This sample has approximately 940,000 clones in its table, and 76% of those were observed once. Of the sample, nearly 1.5% is held by the ten largest clones.

The V and J ends are trimmed by 2 bases and 2 bases, leaving 14 bases between them. Based on the germline V gene, the CDR1 and CDR2 sequences are MDHEN and SYDVKM. The CDR3 runs 16 residues from the cysteine to the phenylalanine. The retained sequence is limited to the CDR3, 48 bases, with the frame set at the first base. Healthy HIV-negative adults with no recently reported acute infections or vaccinations were included as donors. All donors were Caucasian adults living in Nashville, Tennessee, USA. CD4+ T cells were enriched through magnetic negative selection, after which naive cells were positively selected on CD45RA and the remaining negative fraction served as the memory subset. Blood was collected by leukapheresis, and PBMCs were isolated by Ficoll-Histopaque density gradient centrifugation and then cryopreserved in liquid nitrogen vapor phase. Purity and quantity of every magnetically sorted T cell population were checked by analytical flow cytometry. Genomic DNA was isolated from every sorted fraction and measured by UV absorbance on a Nanodrop 2000c.

These data originate in a study of shared clonotypes between healthy human individuals (dated by TCRdb to the early 2020s). About the study as a whole: A few men and a couple of women, aged 18 to 49 years, made up the cohort. Per donor, three plates each were used for CD4 naive and CD4 memory, two for CD8 naive, and one for CD8 memory. Per donor, leukapheresis produced somewhere between about 0.94 and 10 billion PBMCs. To estimate repertoire size and how much clonotype sharing occurs between individuals, the study deeply sequenced the blood TCR repertoires of about 5 healthy adults. To increase sequencing depth and limit assay-specific biases, different laboratories used diverse techniques to prepare libraries and sequence TCR repertoires.

What the research found in general, with its limitations: When several donors were compared, the shared fraction of clonotypes was around 5% for naive CD4, around 4% for naive CD8, more than 2% for memory CD4, and 0.4% for memory CD8. Even with the large sequencing depth, rarefaction of the sorted-subset datasets indicated that sequencing was incomplete. Estimated clonotype richness was generally larger for naive than for memory subsets. Pairwise subsampling indicated that sequencing depth was expected to affect the degree of clonotype sharing among donors. Sampling was restricted to blood, and TCR repertoires in tissues likely differ from the TCR repertoires found in blood. Higher generation probabilities were observed for clonotypes shared by all four sorted-subset donors than for non-shared clonotypes. The genetic and exposure-history diversity represented was limited by the small number of donors.

The TCR originated in a man younger than 30 in good health. The chain is assembled from TRBV28 and TRBJ2-3; a confident D gene designation cannot be given. Sequencing was carried out using memory CD4+ T cells sorted from blood. Sample cell subset or site, as interpreted from the label and publication: CD45RA-negative fraction. CDR3 region: CASSLSKTRATDTQYF. Here is the DNA: TGTGCCAGCAGTTTAAGTAAGACAAGGGCCACAGATACGCAGTATTTT. Reference TRBV28 and TRBJ2-3 genes cover what lies past the CDR3, so the full variable domain is DVKVTQSSRYLVKRTGEKVFLECVQDMDHENMFWYRQDPGLGLRLIYFSYDVKMKEKGDIPEGYSVSREKKERFSLILESASTNQTSMYLCASSLSKTRATDTQYFGPGTRLTVL.